The source of this T cell receptor beta chain is a study of graft-versus-host responses after intestinal transplantation. V trimming: 3 bases; J trimming: 2 bases; junction bases outside the gene matches: 9. The CDR3 consists of 16 residues. The germline V gene has CDR1 LNHDA and CDR2 SQIVND (reference sequence). Generated by immunoSEQ multiplex PCR, the TCRdb table keeps only in-frame clones and is missing some. The profile shows 50,000 to 75,000 clones, 90% of them singletons. This clone was counted a few times. Antigen: not known. The TCR originated in a human donor who was the organ donor for an intestinal transplant. The material sequenced was unstimulated CD8+ T cells sorted from spleen or lymph node cells, taken before transplant. The rearrangement joins TRBV19 to TRBJ2-5; 7 positions agree with TRBD2. The CDR3 loop is CASSIRRRELQETQYF. The CDR3 DNA sequence: TGTGCCAGTAGTATTCGACGGCGGGAGTTACAAGAGACCCAGTACTTC.